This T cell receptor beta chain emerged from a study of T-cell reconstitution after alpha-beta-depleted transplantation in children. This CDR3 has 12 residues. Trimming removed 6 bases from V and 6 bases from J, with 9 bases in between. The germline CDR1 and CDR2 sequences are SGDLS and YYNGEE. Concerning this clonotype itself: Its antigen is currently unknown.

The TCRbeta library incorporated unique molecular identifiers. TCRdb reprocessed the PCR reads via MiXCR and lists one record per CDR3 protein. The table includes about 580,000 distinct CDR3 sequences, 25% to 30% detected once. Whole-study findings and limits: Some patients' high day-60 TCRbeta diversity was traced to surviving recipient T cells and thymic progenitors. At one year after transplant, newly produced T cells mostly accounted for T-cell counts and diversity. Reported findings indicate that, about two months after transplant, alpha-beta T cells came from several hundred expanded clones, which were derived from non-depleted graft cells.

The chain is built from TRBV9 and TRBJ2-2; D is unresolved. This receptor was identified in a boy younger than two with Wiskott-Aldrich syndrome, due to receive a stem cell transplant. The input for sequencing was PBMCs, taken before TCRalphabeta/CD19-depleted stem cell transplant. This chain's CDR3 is CASNRRAGELFF. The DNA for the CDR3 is TGTGCCAGCAACCGTAGGGCCGGGGAGCTGTTTTTT.